This TCR beta chain was sequenced during a study of technical replicates of blood from a few donors. The protocol was immunoSEQ multiplex PCR, while the TCRdb copy is restricted to in-frame clones and leaves out a portion. The data show approximately 59,000 clones, 90% to 95% seen once. The CDR3 is 14 amino acids. The germline gives CDR1 GTSNPN, CDR2 SVGIG (reference sequence). V lost 3 bases and J 4 bases, leaving 13 bases between the germline ends. The specimen was PBMCs. The source of this sequence is a human donor in good health. Some clones in this sample may be carry-over from other donors' samples. This chain uses TRBV30 with TRBJ1-5; possible D gene TRBD1, 5 bases. CDR3 sequence: CAWSLGGDNQPQHF. The CDR3 nucleotides read TGTGCCTGGAGCTTGGGAGGGGATAATCAGCCCCAGCATTTT.